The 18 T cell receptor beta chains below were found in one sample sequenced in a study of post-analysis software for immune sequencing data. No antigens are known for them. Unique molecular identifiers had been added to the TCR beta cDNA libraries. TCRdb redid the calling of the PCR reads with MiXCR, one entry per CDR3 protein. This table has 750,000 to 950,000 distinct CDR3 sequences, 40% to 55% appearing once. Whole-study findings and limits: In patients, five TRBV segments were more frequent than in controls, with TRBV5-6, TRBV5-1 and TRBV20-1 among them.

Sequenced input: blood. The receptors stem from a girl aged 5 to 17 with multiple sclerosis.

Written as DNA, the CDR3 is TGTGCCAGCAGTTCCGACAGGACCGGCTACACCTTC. Translation: CASSSDRTGYTF. The rearrangement links TRBV6-5 to TRBJ1-2, with D possibly matching TRBD1 (6 bases). V was shortened by 4 bases and J by 8 bases, with 11 bases between the two germline ends. The germline gives CDR1 MNHEY, CDR2 SVGAGI. This CDR3 region has 12 residues.

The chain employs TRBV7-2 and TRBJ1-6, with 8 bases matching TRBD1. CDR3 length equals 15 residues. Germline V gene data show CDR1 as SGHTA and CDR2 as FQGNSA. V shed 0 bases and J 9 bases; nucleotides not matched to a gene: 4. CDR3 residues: CASSLAGTGGSPLHF. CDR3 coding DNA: TGTGCCAGCAGCTTAGCCGGGACAGGAGGTTCACCCCTCCACTTT.

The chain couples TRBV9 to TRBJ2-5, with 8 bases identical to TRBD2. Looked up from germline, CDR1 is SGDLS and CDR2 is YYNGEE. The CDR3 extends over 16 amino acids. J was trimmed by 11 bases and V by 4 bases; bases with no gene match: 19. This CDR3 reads CASSQWSGRVDNEQYF. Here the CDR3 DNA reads TGTGCCAGCAGCCAATGGAGCGGGAGAGTCGACAATGAGCAGTACTTC. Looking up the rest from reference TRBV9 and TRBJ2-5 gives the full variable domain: DSGVTQTPKHLITATGQRVTLRCSPRSGDLSVYWYQQSLDQGLQFLIQYYNGEERAKGNILERFSAQQFPDLHSELNLSSLELGDSALYFCASSQWSGRVDNEQYFGPGTRLLVL.

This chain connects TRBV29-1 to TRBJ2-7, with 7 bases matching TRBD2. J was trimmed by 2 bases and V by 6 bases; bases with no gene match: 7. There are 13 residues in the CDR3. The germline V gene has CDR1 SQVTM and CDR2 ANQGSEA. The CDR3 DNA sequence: TGCAGCGTGGGGCCAGGGACTACCTACGAGCAGTACTTC. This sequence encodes CSVGPGTTYEQYF.

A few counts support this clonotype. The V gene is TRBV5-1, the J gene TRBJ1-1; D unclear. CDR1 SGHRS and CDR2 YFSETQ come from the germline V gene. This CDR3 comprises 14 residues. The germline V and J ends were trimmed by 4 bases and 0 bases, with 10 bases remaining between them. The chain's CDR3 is CASSGAAMNTEAFF. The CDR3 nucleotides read TGCGCCAGCAGCGGTGCGGCCATGAACACTGAAGCTTTCTTT.

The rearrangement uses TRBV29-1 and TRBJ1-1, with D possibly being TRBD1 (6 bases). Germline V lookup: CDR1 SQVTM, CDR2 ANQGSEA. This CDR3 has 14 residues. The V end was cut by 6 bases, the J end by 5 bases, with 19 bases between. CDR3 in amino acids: CSVGRRTVRTEAFF. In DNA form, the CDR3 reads TGCAGCGTGGGACGCCGGACAGTTCGAACTGAAGCTTTCTTT.

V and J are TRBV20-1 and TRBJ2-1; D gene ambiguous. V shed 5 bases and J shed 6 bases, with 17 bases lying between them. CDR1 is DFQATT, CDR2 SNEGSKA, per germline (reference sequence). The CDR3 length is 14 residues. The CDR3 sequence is CSALLWASGNEQFF. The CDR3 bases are TGCAGTGCTCTCCTTTGGGCCTCGGGCAATGAGCAGTTCTTC.

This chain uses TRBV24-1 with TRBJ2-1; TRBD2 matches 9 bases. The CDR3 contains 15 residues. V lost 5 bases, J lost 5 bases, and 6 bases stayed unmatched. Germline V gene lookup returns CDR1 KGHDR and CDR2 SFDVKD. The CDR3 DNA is TGTGCCACCAGTGGGCCGGGACTAGCAAACAATGAGCAGTTCTTC. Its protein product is CATSGPGLANNEQFF.

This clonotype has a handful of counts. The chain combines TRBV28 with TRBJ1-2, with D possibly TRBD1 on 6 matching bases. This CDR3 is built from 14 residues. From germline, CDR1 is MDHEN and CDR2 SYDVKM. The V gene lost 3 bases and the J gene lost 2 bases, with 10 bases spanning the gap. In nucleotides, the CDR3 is TGTGCCAGCAGTTTCCTCACAGGGAACTATGGCTACACCTTC. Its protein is CASSFLTGNYGYTF.

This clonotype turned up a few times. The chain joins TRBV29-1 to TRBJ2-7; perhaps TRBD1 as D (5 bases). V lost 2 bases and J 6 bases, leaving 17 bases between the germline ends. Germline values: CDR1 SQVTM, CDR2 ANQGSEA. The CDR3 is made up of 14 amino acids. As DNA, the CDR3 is TGCAGCGTTGAATTGGGGCAGAAATATCGCGAGCAGTACTTC. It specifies CSVELGQKYREQYF.

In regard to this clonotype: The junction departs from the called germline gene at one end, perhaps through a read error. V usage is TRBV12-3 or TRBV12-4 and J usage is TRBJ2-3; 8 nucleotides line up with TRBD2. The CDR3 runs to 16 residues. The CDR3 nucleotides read TGTGCCAGCAGTTCCCCATGGCGGGAGGACACAGATGCGCAGTATTTT. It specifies CASSSPWREDTDAQYF.

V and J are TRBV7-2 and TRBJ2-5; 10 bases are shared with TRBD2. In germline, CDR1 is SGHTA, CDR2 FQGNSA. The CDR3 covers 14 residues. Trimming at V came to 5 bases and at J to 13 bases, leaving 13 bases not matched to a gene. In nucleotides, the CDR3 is TGTGCCAGCAGCCCCCTAGCGGGAGTTTCGTCGTCGTACTTC. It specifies CASSPLAGVSSSYF.

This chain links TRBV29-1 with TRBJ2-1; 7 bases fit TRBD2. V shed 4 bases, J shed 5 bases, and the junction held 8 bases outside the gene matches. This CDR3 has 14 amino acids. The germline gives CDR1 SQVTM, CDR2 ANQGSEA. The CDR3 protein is CSVGREGRNNEQFF. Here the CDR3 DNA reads TGCAGCGTTGGTAGGGAGGGCCGGAACAATGAGCAGTTCTTC.

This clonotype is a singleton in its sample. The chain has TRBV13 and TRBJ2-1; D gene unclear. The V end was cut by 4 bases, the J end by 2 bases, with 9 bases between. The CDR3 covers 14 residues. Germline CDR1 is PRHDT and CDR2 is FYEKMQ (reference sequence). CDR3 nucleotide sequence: TGTGCCAGCAGCTCTAGGACGACCTACAATGAGCAGTTCTTC. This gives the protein CASSSRTTYNEQFF.

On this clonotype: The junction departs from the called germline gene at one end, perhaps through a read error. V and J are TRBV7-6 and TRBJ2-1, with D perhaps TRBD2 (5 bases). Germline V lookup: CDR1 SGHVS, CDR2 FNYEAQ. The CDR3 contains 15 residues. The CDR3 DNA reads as TGTGCCAGCAGTGCAAGCGGACCGAACACCGGGGAGCTGTTCTTC. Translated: CASSASGPNTGELFF.

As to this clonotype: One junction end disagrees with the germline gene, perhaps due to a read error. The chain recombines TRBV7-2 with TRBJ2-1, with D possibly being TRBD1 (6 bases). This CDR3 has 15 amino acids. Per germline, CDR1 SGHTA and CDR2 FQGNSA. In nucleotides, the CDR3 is TGTGCCAGTAGCTTAGGAAGGGACACCTACAATGAGCAGTTCTTC. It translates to CASSLGRDTYNEQFF.

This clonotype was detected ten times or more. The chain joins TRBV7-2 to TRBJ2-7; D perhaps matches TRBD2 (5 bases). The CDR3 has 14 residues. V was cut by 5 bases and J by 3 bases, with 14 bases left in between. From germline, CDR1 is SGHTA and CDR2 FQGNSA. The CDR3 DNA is TGTGCCAGCAGCGGACGGGATAGCAGCTACGAGCAGTACTTC. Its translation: CASSGRDSSYEQYF.

CDR3 region: CASRVPGEETQYF. As DNA, the CDR3 is TGTGCCAGCAGGGTGCCCGGGGAAGAGACCCAGTACTTC. V is TRBV28 and J is TRBJ2-5, with a possible D match to TRBD2 (5 bases). The length of the CDR3 is 13 residues. Trimming shortened V by 6 bases and J by 3 bases, and 11 bases separated the two germline ends. Germline assignment: CDR1 MDHEN and CDR2 SYDVKM.